This entry lists 29 T cell receptor beta chains sequenced from one sample in a study of tumor and adjacent non-tumor tissue in lung cancer. This sample's RNA came from whole unsorted tissue. Three rounds of nested PCR, following a modified ARM-PCR protocol, produced the TCRbeta library. From the multiplex PCR reads, TCRdb called clonotypes with MiXCR, one entry per CDR3 protein. The data show about 120,000 distinct CDR3 sequences, with over 75% seen just once and roughly 20% held by the top ten. Sequencing was carried out using lung tumor tissue. Receptors originate from a man between 65 and 85 years old with non-small cell lung cancer.

V usage is TRBV6-5 and J usage is TRBJ1-2; a possible D gene is TRBD1 (5 bases). The CDR3 covers 16 residues. CDR1 MNHEY and CDR2 SVGAGI come from the germline V gene. Deletions cut 4 bases from V and 4 bases from J, with 19 bases between. Here the CDR3 reads CASSFGVPQGFYGYTF. As DNA, the CDR3 is TGTGCCAGCAGTTTTGGAGTCCCTCAGGGCTTCTATGGCTACACCTTC.

As concerns this clonotype: The junction departs from the called germline gene at one end, perhaps through a read error. The chain couples TRBV6-2 or TRBV6-3 to TRBJ2-2, with a tentative D call TRBD2 (5 bases). From germline, CDR1 is MNHEY and CDR2 SVGEGT. The CDR3 consists of 13 residues. The CDR3: CACSRINTGELFF. As DNA, the CDR3 is TGTGCCTGCAGCAGAATTAACACCGGGGAGCTGTTCTTT.

To note about this clonotype: An end of the junction differs from the germline gene, which may be a read error. This rearrangement joins TRBV5-1 to TRBJ2-2, with a weak D call TRBD2 (5 bases). Germline assignment: CDR1 SGHRS and CDR2 YFSETQ. The CDR3 has 15 residues. The CDR3 DNA reads TGCGCCAGCAGCTTGACATGGAGCAGCATCGGGGAGATGTTTTTT. As protein: CASSLTWSSIGEMFF. Based on the CDR3 plus reference TRBV5-1 and TRBJ2-2, the full variable domain is KAGVTQTPRYLIKTRGQQVTLSCSPISGHRSVSWYQQTPGQGLQFLFEYFSETQRNKGNFPGRFSGRQFSNSRSEMNVSTLELGDSALYLCASSLTWSSIGEMFFGEGSRLTVL.

This chain joins TRBV6-5 and TRBJ2-7, with D maybe TRBD1 (5 bases). Germline loops: CDR1 MNHEY, CDR2 SVGAGI. This CDR3 spans 17 amino acids. V was shortened by 2 bases and J by 3 bases, with 20 bases between the two germline ends. Written as DNA, the CDR3 is TGTGCCAGCAGTTACGGGCAGGGCGGATATGTCTTCTACGAGCAGTACTTC. Its translation: CASSYGQGGYVFYEQYF.

Note on this clonotype: One end of the junction varies from germline; a read error may be responsible. The chain is built from TRBV9 and TRBJ2-1; the match to TRBD1 covers 8 bases. From germline, CDR1 is SGDLS and CDR2 YYNGEE. This CDR3 has 15 residues. CDR3 residues: CAGSVAQGAYNEQFF. The CDR3 DNA reads TGTGCCGGCAGCGTAGCCCAGGGGGCCTATAATGAGCAGTTCTTC. The full variable domain, completed using reference TRBV9 and TRBJ2-1, is DSGVTQTPKHLITATGQRVTLRCSPRSGDLSVYWYQQSLDQGLQFLIQYYNGEERAKGNILERFSAQQFPDLHSELNLSSLELGDSALYFCAGSVAQGAYNEQFFGPGTRLTVL.

Turning to this clonotype: Mismatch with germline at one junction end may stem from a read error. This chain links TRBV28 with TRBJ1-5; D unresolved. From germline, CDR1 is MDHEN and CDR2 SYDVKM. This CDR3 has 14 amino acids. CDR3 loop: CAGSLSAAAQSQHF. CDR3 DNA: TGTGCCGGCAGTTTATCGGCGGCGGCACAGTCCCAGCATTTT.

Comments on this clonotype: At one of its ends the junction is not consistent with the germline gene, which may arise from a read error. The V and J genes are TRBV11-2 and TRBJ2-1, with D perhaps TRBD2 (6 bases). CDR1 is SGHAT and CDR2 is FQNNGV in the germline V gene. This CDR3 has 13 residues. CDR3 residues: CAISLRGRTIQFF. CDR3 nucleotide sequence: TGTGCCATCAGCTTACGAGGGAGGACTATCCAGTTCTTC. Looking up the rest from reference TRBV11-2 and TRBJ2-1 gives the full variable domain: EAGVAQSPRYKIIEKRQSVAFWCNPISGHATLYWYQQILGQGPKLLIQFQNNGVVDDSQLPKDRFSAERLKGVDSTLKIQPAKLEDSAVYLCAISLRGRTIQFFGPGTRLTVL.

Regarding this clonotype: Because the CDR3 is missing its conserved closing phenylalanine or tryptophan, this is likely a read error. J is TRBJ2-2 and V is TRBV11-2; no definite D call. V lost 5 bases, J lost 8 bases, and 15 bases lay in between. Germline-derived CDR1 and CDR2 are SGHAT and FQNNGV. The CDR3 is 14 amino acids. CDR3 loop: CASSLVSQTGELFL. The CDR3 DNA is TGTGCCAGCAGCCTGGTCAGTCAGACTGGGGAGCTGTTTTTG.

On this clonotype: One end of the junction is discordant with germline, which a read error may explain. The chain couples TRBV5-4 to TRBJ1-2; D may be TRBD1 (5 bases). CDR1 is SGHNT, CDR2 YYREEE, per germline (reference sequence). This CDR3 comprises 15 residues. CDR3 bases: TGCGCCAGCAGCGATTGGGACTTAGAGGCTTCTGGCTACATCTTC. Translation: CASSDWDLEASGYIF.

A note on this clonotype: The missing conserved phenylalanine or tryptophan at the end of this CDR3 makes a read error likely. CDR3 protein: CSVGTGGVSMNTEAFS. The CDR3 coding sequence is TGCAGCGTTGGTACAGGGGGAGTAAGTATGAACACTGAAGCTTTCTCT. The rearrangement links TRBV29-1 to TRBJ1-1, with 8 bases aligning to TRBD1. Trimming at V came to 4 bases and at J to 0 bases, leaving 10 bases not matched to a gene. The CDR3 runs 16 residues. CDR1 and CDR2 from the germline V gene are SQVTM and ANQGSEA.

For this clonotype: It is likely a read error, because the conserved phenylalanine at the end of the CDR3 is missing. The rearrangement uses TRBV6-2 or TRBV6-3 and TRBJ1-6; 9 bases align to TRBD1. Germline CDR1 and CDR2: MNHEY and SVGEGT. Unmatched junction bases numbered 9, after V lost 6 bases and J lost 6 bases. CDR3 length equals 16 residues. The CDR3 protein is CASRAGTGRSNSPLHY. CDR3 sequence (DNA): TGTGCCAGCAGAGCCGGGACAGGGAGATCTAATTCACCCCTCCACTAT.

J is TRBJ1-2 and V is TRBV28; unclear D gene. CDR3 size: 12 residues. Germline CDR1 MDHEN, CDR2 SYDVKM. V lost 7 bases and J lost 8, with 14 bases in between. As DNA, the CDR3 is TGTGCCAGCAAGACGGCCATGAAGGGCTACACCTTC. This gives the protein CASKTAMKGYTF.

A note on this clonotype: Compared with germline, one end of the junction differs, possibly owing to a read error. The chain uses TRBV12-3 or TRBV12-4 and TRBJ1-1; 9 positions match TRBD1. The CDR3 is 15 amino acids. The CDR3 loop reads CASSPRWTGDFEAFF. As DNA, the CDR3 is TGTGCTAGCAGTCCCCGATGGACAGGGGATTTTGAAGCTTTCTTT.

The rearrangement joins TRBV10-2 to TRBJ2-7, with D maybe TRBD2 (6 bases). The ends were cut back, 6 bases at V and 5 bases at J, with 17 bases in the middle. The germline V gene encodes CDR1 WSHSY and CDR2 SAAADI. This CDR3 has 14 amino acids. As DNA, the CDR3 is TGCGCCAGCAGGCAAGTCGGGACTCAGGACGAGCAGTACTTC. The encoded protein is CASRQVGTQDEQYF.

Remarks on this clonotype: The CDR3 does not close with the conserved phenylalanine or tryptophan, likely indicating a read error. It is unclear where the CDR3 begins or ends on the DNA, so no DNA is shown, and the CDR3 is as TCRdb lists it. The chain combines TRBV29-1 with TRBJ1-1. The CDR3 extends over 12 residues, inclusive of both ends. From germline, CDR1 is SQVTM and CDR2 ANQGSEA. The CDR3 reads CSIVAERPEASL.

Details on this clonotype: Mismatch with germline at one junction end may stem from a read error. The V gene is TRBV12-3 or TRBV12-4, the J gene TRBJ2-7; D is undetermined. The CDR3 totals 13 residues. In DNA, the CDR3 is TGTGCCAGCAGTTTGGGCAGCATCTACGAGCATTACTTC. Translation: CASSLGSIYEHYF.

V is TRBV5-1 and J is TRBJ2-3; the match to TRBD2 covers 7 bases. CDR1 is SGHRS, CDR2 YFSETQ, per germline. The CDR3 spans 15 residues. V lost 4 bases to trimming and J lost 0 bases; unmatched junction nucleotides: 5. The CDR3 region has the DNA TGCGCCAGCAGCGCAAGCGGGGTAAGCACAGATACGCAGTATTTT. Translating it yields CASSASGVSTDTQYF.

Of note for this clonotype: The germline gene is not matched at one end of the junction; a read error may be the cause. This chain uses TRBV4-3 with TRBJ2-2, with D perhaps matching TRBD1 (7 bases). CDR3 length: 14 residues. Germline values: CDR1 LGHNA, CDR2 YSLEER. This CDR3 reads CASSHRGVVGELYF. Here the CDR3 DNA reads TGCGCCAGCAGCCACAGGGGGGTGGTCGGGGAGCTGTATTTT.

To note about this clonotype: The conserved closing phenylalanine or tryptophan is absent in this CDR3, likely reflecting a read error. The chain couples TRBV6-6 to TRBJ1-5; 7 bases map to TRBD1. Germline V gene sequence: CDR1 MNHNY, CDR2 SVGAGI (reference sequence). The CDR3 length is 15 residues. In DNA form, the CDR3 reads TGTGCCAACAGTGCTTTAGGGGGCGCAGGGCAGCCCCAGCATCTT. Amino acids: CANSALGGAGQPQHL.

This clonotype was seen only a few times. This chain joins TRBV12-3 or TRBV12-4 and TRBJ1-1; D remains ambiguous. The V end was cut by 7 bases, the J end by 0 bases, with 15 bases between. The CDR3 is 15 residues long. The CDR3 bases are TGTGCCAGCAATTCATCCGGGATCGTGAACACTGAAGCTTTCTTT. As protein: CASNSSGIVNTEAFF.

Notes on this clonotype: An end of the junction differs from the germline gene, which may be a read error. The chain uses TRBV13 and TRBJ2-1; a possible D gene is TRBD1 (6 bases). Germline CDR1 is PRHDT and CDR2 is FYEKMQ (reference sequence). This CDR3 comprises 13 residues. CDR3 sequence: CPSKSGQNNEQFF. In DNA form, the CDR3 reads TGCCCCAGCAAATCAGGACAGAACAATGAGCAGTTCTTC.

About this clonotype: Its ends do not fully match the called genes, so a read error is possible. The J gene is TRBJ1-5, the V gene TRBV12-3 or TRBV12-4, with D unclear. The CDR3 runs 16 residues. The chain's CDR3 is CASSQNSAPPNQSQHF. For the CDR3, the DNA is TGTGCCAGCAGCCAGAACTCAGCACCACCGAATCAGTCCCAGCATTTT.

This chain joins TRBV6-1 and TRBJ2-1; 8 bases match TRBD2. V trimming: 2 bases; J trimming: 7 bases; junction bases outside the gene matches: 10. Per the germline V gene, CDR1 is MNHNS and CDR2 is SASEGT. CDR3 length equals 16 residues. The CDR3 reads CASSEYGLAGQNEQFF. In DNA, the CDR3 is TGTGCCAGCAGTGAATATGGACTAGCCGGCCAGAATGAGCAGTTCTTC.

About this clonotype itself: One junction end disagrees with the germline gene, perhaps due to a read error. V usage is TRBV2 and J usage is TRBJ2-3, with 11 bases identical to TRBD2. The CDR3 has 16 residues. Germline V gene lookup returns CDR1 SNHLY and CDR2 FYNNEI. The DNA of the CDR3 is TGTGCCAGCAGTGAAAGGCTAGCGGGAGGCACAGATACGCTGTATTTT. This gives the protein CASSERLAGGTDTLYF.

As for this clonotype: This may be a read error: a much more frequent sequence differs by one nucleotide. In this CDR3 the conserved last residue, phenylalanine or tryptophan, is missing, so a read error is likely. V usage is TRBV28 and J usage is TRBJ2-7, with 8 bases aligning to TRBD2. Looked up from germline, CDR1 is MDHEN and CDR2 is SYDVKM. The ends lost 7 bases at V and 2 bases at J; junction bases unmatched: 4. The CDR3 has 13 amino acids. CDR3 in DNA: TGTGCCAGCAAAGGCGGGGGGCCCTACGAGCAGTACATC. It codes for CASKGGGPYEQYI.

This clonotype was seen once. The rearrangement links TRBV11-3 to TRBJ2-3; D ambiguous. This CDR3 has 13 residues. V was cut by 7 bases and J by 2 bases, with 10 bases left in between. The V gene's germline CDR1 is SGHNT and CDR2 YENEEA. The DNA for the CDR3 is TGTGCCAGCATGTTAGGCGCCACAGATACGCAGTATTTT. Translated, it gives CASMLGATDTQYF.

To note about this clonotype: In this CDR3 the conserved last residue, phenylalanine or tryptophan, is missing, so a read error is likely. The DNA is left out, because the CDR3 cannot be placed on it with certainty; the CDR3 is given as TCRdb lists it. The gene calls are TRBV4-2 and TRBJ1-2. The CDR3 has 18 amino acids, counting both end residues. The germline CDR1 and CDR2 sequences are LGHNA and YNFKEQ. Here the CDR3 reads CASSQEIGVVEHFYGYIL.

Regarding this clonotype: A much larger clone sits a single nucleotide away, making a read error possible. The V gene is TRBV24-1, the J gene TRBJ2-1; D is perhaps TRBD2 (5 bases). Germline loops: CDR1 KGHDR, CDR2 SFDVKD. This CDR3 contains 13 residues. The CDR3 nucleotides are TGTGCCACCACCGAGGGCTCCTACAATGAGCGGTTCTTC. Protein: CATTEGSYNERFF.

This sequence joins TRBV6-5 and TRBJ2-4; D not certain. Trimming pared 7 bases from V and 0 bases from J, leaving 13 bases between. The CDR3 has 15 residues. CDR1 and CDR2 (germline): MNHEY, SVGAGI. CDR3 nucleotide sequence: TGTGCCAGCAAGGGTGGTCGCCTAGCCAAAAACATTCAGTACTTC. Protein product: CASKGGRLAKNIQYF.